This TCR beta chain originates from a study of T-cell reconstitution after alpha-beta-depleted transplantation in children (dated by TCRdb to about 2016). Background on the whole study: Using TCR repertoire profiling, the study followed T-cell immune reconstitution in a quantitative way in children after TCRalphabeta/CD19-depleted allogeneic hematopoietic cell transplantation.

The library was made by PCR. Sequencing instrument: Illumina HiSeq 2500. TCR library preparation used molecular barcoding, with unique molecular identifiers applied to normalize quantification of the TCRbeta repertoire. TCRdb redid the processing of the public reads, applying fastp at Q25 and MiXCR, and retained in-frame beta chains. Each CDR3 protein appears once, grouped with its most common genes and DNA. Present in this sample are some 240,000 distinct CDR3 sequences, 9.7% of which were seen just once. The ten most abundant clones make up about 5% of the sample. This clonotype was picked up many times. The antigen it recognizes is unknown. No per-base quality is available; no much larger clone lies one base away. Spanning cysteine to phenylalanine, the CDR3 consists of 14 amino acids. The entry retains the CDR3 DNA only, 42 bases that are in frame from base 1. Trimming at the junction amounts to 8 bases on V and 0 bases on J, and the germline ends lie 13 bases apart.

The receptor was isolated from a human donor who donated a stem cell graft to a child with SCID. This specimen was PBMCs from the stem cell graft donor, taken from the stem cell graft. Here the chain combines TRBV12-3 or TRBV12-4 and TRBJ2-5; the D region possibly corresponds to TRBD2 (6 bases align). The CDR3 in this case is CASPAQRDQETQYF. The base sequence is TGTGCCAGCCCGGCACAGCGGGACCAAGAGACCCAGTACTTC.